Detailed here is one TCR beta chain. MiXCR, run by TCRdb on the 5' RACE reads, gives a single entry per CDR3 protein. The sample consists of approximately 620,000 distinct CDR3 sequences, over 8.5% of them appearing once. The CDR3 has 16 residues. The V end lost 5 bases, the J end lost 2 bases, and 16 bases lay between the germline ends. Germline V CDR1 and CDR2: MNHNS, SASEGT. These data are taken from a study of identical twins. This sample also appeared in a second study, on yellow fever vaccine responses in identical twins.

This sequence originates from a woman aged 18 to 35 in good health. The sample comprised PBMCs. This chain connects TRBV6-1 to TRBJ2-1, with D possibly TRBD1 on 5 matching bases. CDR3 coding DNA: TGTGCCAGCAGTAGAACAACAGGACCAGCCTACAATGAGCAGTTCTTC. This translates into CASSRTTGPAYNEQFF.